This paragraph reports one T cell receptor (beta chain). Its antigen is unidentified. V was shortened by 1 base and J by 6 bases, with 12 bases between the two germline ends. The CDR3 covers 14 residues. In germline, CDR1 is MNHEY, CDR2 SMNVEV (reference sequence). With 60 Vbeta and 13 Jbeta primers, the PCR was carried out. Produced via immunoSEQ multiplex PCR; TCRdb's table is partial and in-frame only. The data contain 120,000 to 150,000 clones, around 78% of them singletons. This entry belongs to a study of cytomegalovirus exposure and HLA in healthy donors. Study findings and constraints: A few CMV-associated chains proved CMV antigen-specific in vitro.

Sequencing input: PBMCs. V is TRBV27 and J is TRBJ1-1, with D tentatively TRBD1 (5 bases). This TCR was sampled from a man aged 35-49 years in good health and CMV-seropositive. The DNA for the CDR3 is TGTGCCAGCAGTTTATGGGGCAGCGGGGCTGAAGCTTTCTTT. This gives the protein CASSLWGSGAEAFF.